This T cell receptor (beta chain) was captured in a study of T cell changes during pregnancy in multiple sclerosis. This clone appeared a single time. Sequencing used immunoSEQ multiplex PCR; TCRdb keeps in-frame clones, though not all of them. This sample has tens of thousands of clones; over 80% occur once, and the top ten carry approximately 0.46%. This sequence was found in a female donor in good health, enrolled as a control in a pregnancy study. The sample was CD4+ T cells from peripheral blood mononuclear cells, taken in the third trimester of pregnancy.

The CDR3 DNA reads TGTGCCAGTAGTATGGGGGGCTACGAGCAGTACTTC. This gives the protein CASSMGGYEQYF. The J gene is TRBJ2-7, the V gene TRBV19; D perhaps matches TRBD2 (6 bases). In germline, CDR1 is LNHDA, CDR2 SQIVND (reference sequence). V shed 3 bases and J shed 3 bases, with 6 bases lying between them. This CDR3 has 12 amino acids.